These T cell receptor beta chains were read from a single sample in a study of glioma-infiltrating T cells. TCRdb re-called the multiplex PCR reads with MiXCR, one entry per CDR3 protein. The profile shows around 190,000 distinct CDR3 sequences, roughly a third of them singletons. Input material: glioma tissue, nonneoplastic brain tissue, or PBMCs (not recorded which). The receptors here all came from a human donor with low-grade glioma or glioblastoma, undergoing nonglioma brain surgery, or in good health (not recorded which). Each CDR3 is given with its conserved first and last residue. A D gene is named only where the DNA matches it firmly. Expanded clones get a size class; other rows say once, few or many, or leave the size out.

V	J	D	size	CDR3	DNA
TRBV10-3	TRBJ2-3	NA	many	CAISEPGNTQYF	TGTGCCATCAGTGAGCCTGGAAATACGCAGTATTTT
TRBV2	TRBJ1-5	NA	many	CASTGGVPAGNQPQHF	TGTGCCAGCACGGGAGGGGTCCCCGCGGGCAATCAGCCCCAGCATTTT
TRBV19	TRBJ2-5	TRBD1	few	CASSLPRDRMYQETQYF	TGTGCCAGTAGCCTCCCCCGGGACAGGATGTACCAAGAGACCCAGTACTTC
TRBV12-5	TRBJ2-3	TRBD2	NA	CASGLVGGRSTDTQYF	TGTGCTAGTGGTTTGGTAGGCGGGAGGTCCACAGATACGCAGTATTTT
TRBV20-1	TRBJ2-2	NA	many	CSARRRIPNTGELFF	TGCAGTGCTAGGAGGCGGATCCCGAACACCGGGGAGCTGTTTTTT
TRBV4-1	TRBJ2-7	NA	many	CASSQVQEDYEQYF	TGCGCCAGCAGCCAAGTACAGGAAGATTACGAGCAGTACTTC
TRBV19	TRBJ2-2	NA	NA	CASSAARSSGNTGELFF	TGTGCCAGTAGTGCCGCTCGAAGTAGCGGTAACACCGGGGAGCTGTTTTTT
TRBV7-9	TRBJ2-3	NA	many	CASTWGLDTDTQYF	TGTGCCAGCACCTGGGGACTTGACACAGATACGCAGTATTTT
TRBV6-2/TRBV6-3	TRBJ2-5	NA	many	CASSQETQYF	TGTGCCAGCAGCCAAGAGACCCAGTACTTC
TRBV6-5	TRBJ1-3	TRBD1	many	CASSYSAGGSGNTIYF	TGTGCCAGCAGTTACTCGGCAGGGGGAAGTGGAAACACCATATATTTT
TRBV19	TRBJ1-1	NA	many	CASSMGYTEAFF	TGTGCCAGTAGTATGGGTTACACTGAAGCTTTCTTT
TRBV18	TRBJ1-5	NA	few	CASSPMRQVSNQPQHF	TGTGCCAGCTCACCTATGAGACAGGTTAGCAATCAGCCCCAGCATTTT
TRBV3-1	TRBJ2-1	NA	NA	CASSQGEGVEQFF	TGTGCCAGCAGCCAAGGAGAAGGGGTTGAGCAGTTCTTC
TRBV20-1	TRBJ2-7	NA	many	CSARDPRVGDEQYF	TGCAGTGCTAGAGATCCCAGGGTAGGCGACGAGCAGTACTTC
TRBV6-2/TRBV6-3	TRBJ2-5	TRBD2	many	CASSYGGRAEETQYF	TGTGCCAGCAGTTACGGCGGGAGGGCGGAAGAGACCCAGTACTTC
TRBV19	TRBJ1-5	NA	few	CASSIFSGYLSNQPQHF	TGTGCCAGTAGTATCTTTTCGGGGTACCTAAGCAATCAGCCCCAGCATTTT
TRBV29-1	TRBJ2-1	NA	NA	CSVEGSSLHNEQFF	TGCAGCGTTGAAGGGTCGAGTCTCCACAATGAGCAGTTCTTC
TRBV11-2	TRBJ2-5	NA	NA	CASSLGASPQETQYF	TGTGCCAGCAGCTTGGGGGCTAGCCCACAAGAGACCCAGTACTTC
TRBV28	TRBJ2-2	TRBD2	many	CASSLGLAGLSNTGELFF	TGTGCCAGCAGTTTGGGACTAGCGGGACTTTCGAACACCGGGGAGCTGTTTTTT
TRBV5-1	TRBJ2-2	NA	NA	CASILAPGTERTGELFF	TGCGCCAGCATCTTGGCCCCTGGGACGGAGAGAACCGGGGAGCTGTTTTTT
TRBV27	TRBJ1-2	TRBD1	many	CASSPGLGQEDYGYTF	TGTGCCAGCAGTCCGGGGTTGGGACAGGAGGACTATGGCTACACCTTC
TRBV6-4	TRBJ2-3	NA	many	CASRVTEPSTDTQYF	TGTGCCAGCAGAGTGACAGAACCTAGCACAGATACGCAGTATTTT
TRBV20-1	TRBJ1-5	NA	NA	CSAGQRLGQPQHF	TGCAGTGCTGGACAGAGACTTGGCCAGCCCCAGCATTTT
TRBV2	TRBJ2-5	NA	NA	CASSERVRETQYF	TGTGCCAGCAGTGAAAGGGTACGAGAGACCCAGTACTTC
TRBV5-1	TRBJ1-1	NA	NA	CASSEPKTEAFF	TGCGCCAGCAGCGAACCAAAGACTGAAGCTTTCTTT
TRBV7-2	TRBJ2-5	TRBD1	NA	CASSYKGQQETQYF	TGTGCCAGCAGTTATAAGGGACAGCAAGAGACCCAGTACTTC
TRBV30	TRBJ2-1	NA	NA	CAWSITGGINEQFF	TGTGCCTGGAGTATTACCGGGGGAATCAATGAGCAGTTCTTC
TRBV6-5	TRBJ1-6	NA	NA	CASMTPDSVAPLHF	TGTGCCAGCATGACTCCCGATTCCGTGGCGCCCCTCCACTTT
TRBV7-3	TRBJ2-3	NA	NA	CASSLRETDTQYF	TGTGCCAGCAGCTTACGGGAGACAGATACGCAGTATTTT
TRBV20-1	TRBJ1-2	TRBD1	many	CSAGQGAGYGYTF	TGCAGTGCGGGACAGGGGGCAGGGTATGGCTACACCTTC
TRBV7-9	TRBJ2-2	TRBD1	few	CASSLAPGGANTGELFF	TGTGCCAGCAGCTTAGCGCCAGGGGGCGCGAACACCGGGGAGCTGTTTTTT
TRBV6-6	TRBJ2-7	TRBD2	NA	CASSRTSGRSEQYF	TGTGCCAGCAGCCGGACCAGCGGGAGAAGCGAGCAGTACTTC
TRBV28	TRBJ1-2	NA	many	CASSFRGDYTF	TGTGCCAGCAGTTTTCGGGGCGACTACACCTTC
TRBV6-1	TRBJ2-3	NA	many	CASSRPGTDTQYF	TGTGCCAGCAGTCGACCGGGCACAGATACGCAGTATTTT
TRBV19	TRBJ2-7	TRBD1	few	CATQGQGTFEQYF	TGTGCCACACAGGGACAGGGGACATTCGAGCAGTACTTC
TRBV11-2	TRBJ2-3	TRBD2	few	CASSLSGTSGGYTQYF	TGTGCCAGCAGCCTCTCTGGGACTAGCGGCGGGTATACGCAGTATTTT
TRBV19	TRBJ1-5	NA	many	CASSIRADNQPQHF	TGTGCCAGTAGTATTCGGGCAGACAATCAGCCCCAGCATTTT
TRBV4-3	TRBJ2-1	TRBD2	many	CASSQEAGGGNEQFF	TGCGCCAGCAGCCAAGAGGCGGGAGGAGGTAATGAGCAGTTCTTC
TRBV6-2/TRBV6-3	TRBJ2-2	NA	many	CASSYGYTGNTGELFF	TGTGCCAGCAGTTACGGGTACACGGGGAACACCGGGGAGCTGTTTTTT
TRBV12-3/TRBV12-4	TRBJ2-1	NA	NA	CASSPTGNERFF	TGTGCCAGCAGTCCCACAGGCAATGAGCGGTTCTTC
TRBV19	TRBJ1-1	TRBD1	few	CASTADRAEGSEAFF	TGTGCCAGTACCGCGGACAGGGCTGAAGGGTCTGAAGCTTTCTTT
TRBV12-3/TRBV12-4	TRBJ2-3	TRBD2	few	CASTIAGGAGFTDTQYF	TGTGCCAGCACCATAGCGGGGGGCGCCGGTTTCACAGATACGCAGTATTTT
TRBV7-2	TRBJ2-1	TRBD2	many	CASSLKLTLRGAGANEQFF	TGTGCCAGCAGCTTAAAGTTAACTCTGCGGGGGGCCGGGGCCAATGAGCAGTTCTTC